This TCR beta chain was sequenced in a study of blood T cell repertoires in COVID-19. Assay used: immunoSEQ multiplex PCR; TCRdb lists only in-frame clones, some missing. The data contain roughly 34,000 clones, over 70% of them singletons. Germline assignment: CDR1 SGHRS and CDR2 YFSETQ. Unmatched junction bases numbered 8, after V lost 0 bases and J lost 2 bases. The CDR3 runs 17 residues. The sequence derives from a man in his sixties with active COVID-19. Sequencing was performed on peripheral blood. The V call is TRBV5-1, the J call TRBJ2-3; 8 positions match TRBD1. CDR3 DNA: TGCGCCAGCAGCTTGGCGGGTGCGGGACAGGACACAGATACGCAGTATTTT. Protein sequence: CASSLAGAGQDTDTQYF.